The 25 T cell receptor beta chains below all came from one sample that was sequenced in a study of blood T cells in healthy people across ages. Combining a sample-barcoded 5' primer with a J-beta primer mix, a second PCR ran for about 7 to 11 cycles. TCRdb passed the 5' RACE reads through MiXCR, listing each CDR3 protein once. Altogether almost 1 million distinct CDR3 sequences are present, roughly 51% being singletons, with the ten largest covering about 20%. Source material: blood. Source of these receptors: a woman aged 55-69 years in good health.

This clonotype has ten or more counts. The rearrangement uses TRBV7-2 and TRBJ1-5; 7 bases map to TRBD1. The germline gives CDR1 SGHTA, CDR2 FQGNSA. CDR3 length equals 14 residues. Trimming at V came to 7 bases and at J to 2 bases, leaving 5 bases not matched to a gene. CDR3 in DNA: TGTGCCAGCACGGCCCAGGGGGGCAATCAGCCCCAGCATTTT. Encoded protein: CASTAQGGNQPQHF.

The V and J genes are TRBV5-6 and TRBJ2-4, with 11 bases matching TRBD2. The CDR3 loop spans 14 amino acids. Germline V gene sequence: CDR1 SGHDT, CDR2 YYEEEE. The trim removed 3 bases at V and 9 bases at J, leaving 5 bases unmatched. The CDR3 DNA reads TGTGCCAGCAGCTCTAGCGGGAGGTGGAGCATTCAGTACTTC. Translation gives CASSSSGRWSIQYF.

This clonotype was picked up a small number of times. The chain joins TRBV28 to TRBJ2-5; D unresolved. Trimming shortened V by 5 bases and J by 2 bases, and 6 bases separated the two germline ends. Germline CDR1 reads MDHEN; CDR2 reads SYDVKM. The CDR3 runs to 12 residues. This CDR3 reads CASSKKQETQYF. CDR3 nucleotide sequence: TGTGCCAGCAGTAAAAAGCAAGAGACCCAGTACTTC.

CDR3 amino acids: CASSQDLNRRGNYGYTF. The CDR3 nucleotides are TGTGCCAGCAGCCAAGATCTTAATCGCAGAGGGAACTATGGCTACACCTTC. The rearrangement uses TRBV4-2 and TRBJ1-2, with unresolved D. From germline, CDR1 is LGHNA and CDR2 YNFKEQ. CDR3 length: 17 residues. Trimming took 0 bases from V and 2 from J, leaving 16 bases between them.

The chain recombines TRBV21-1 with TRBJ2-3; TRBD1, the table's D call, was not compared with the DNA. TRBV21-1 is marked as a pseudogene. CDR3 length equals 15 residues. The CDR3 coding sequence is TGTGCCAGCAGCAAGTCTAGCGCCCGAACAGATACGCAGTATTTT. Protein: CASSKSSARTDTQYF.

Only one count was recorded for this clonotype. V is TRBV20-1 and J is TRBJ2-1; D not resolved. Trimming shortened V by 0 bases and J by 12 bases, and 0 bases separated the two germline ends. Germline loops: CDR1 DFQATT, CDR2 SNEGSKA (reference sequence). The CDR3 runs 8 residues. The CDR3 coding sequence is TGCAGTGCTAGAGAGCAGTTCTTC. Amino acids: CSAREQFF.

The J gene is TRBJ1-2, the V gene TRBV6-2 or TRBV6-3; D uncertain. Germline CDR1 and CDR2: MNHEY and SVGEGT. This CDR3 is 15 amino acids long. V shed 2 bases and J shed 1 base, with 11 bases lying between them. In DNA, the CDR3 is TGTGCCAGCAGTTACGCAGCCTATGATAACTATGGCTACACCTTC. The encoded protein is CASSYAAYDNYGYTF.

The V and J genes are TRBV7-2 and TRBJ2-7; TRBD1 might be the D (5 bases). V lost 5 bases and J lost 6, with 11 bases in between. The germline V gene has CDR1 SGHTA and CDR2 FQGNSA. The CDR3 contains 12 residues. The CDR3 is CASSAQRGEQYF. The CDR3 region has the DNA TGTGCCAGCAGCGCGCAAAGGGGCGAGCAGTACTTC.

CDR3: CASSVAPTGVNYGYTF. The DNA of the CDR3 is TGTGCCAGCAGCGTAGCCCCGACAGGGGTTAACTATGGCTACACCTTC. V and J are TRBV9 and TRBJ1-2; 8 bases fit TRBD1. Trimming at V came to 0 bases and at J to 1 base, leaving 5 bases not matched to a gene. Per the germline V gene, CDR1 is SGDLS and CDR2 is YYNGEE. This CDR3 is built from 16 residues.

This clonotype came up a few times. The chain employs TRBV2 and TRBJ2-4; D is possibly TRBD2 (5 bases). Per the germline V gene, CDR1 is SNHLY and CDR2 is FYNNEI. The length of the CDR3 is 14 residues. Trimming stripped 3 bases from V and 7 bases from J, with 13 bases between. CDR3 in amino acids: CASSDRRLWNIQYF. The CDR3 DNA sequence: TGTGCCAGCAGTGATCGGAGGTTGTGGAACATTCAGTACTTC.

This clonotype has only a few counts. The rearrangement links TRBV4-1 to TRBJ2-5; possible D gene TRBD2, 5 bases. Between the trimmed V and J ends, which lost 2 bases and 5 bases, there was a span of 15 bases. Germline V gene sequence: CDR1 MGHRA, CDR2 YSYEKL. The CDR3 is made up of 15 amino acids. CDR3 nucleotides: TGCGCCAGCAGCCAAATAAGGGCTAGCTCGGAGACCCAGTACTTC. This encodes CASSQIRASSETQYF.

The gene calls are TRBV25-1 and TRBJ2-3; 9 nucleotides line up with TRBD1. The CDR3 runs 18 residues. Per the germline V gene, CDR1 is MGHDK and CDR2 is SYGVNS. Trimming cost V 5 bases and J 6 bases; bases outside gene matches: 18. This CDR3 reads CASSSHSPGQGTADTQYF. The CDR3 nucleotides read TGTGCCAGCAGTTCGCACTCCCCGGGACAGGGTACGGCCGATACGCAGTATTTT.

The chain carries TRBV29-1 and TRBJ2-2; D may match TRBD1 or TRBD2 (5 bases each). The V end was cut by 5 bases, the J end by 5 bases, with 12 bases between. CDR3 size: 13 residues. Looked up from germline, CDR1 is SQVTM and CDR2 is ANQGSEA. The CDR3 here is CSVRRGATGELFF. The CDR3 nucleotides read TGCAGCGTTCGAAGAGGGGCTACCGGGGAGCTGTTTTTT.

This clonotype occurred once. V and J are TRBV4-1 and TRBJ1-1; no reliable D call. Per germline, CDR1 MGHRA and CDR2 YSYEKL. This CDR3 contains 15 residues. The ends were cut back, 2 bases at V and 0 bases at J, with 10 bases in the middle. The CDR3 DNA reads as TGCGCCAGCAGCCAAAGGGAGTTGATGAACACTGAAGCTTTCTTT. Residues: CASSQRELMNTEAFF.

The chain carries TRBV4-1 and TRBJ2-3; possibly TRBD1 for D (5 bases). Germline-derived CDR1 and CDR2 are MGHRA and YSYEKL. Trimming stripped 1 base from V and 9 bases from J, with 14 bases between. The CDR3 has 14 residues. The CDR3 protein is CASSQVGARGTQYF. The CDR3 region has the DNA TGCGCCAGCAGCCAAGTTGGCGCTAGGGGCACGCAGTATTTT.

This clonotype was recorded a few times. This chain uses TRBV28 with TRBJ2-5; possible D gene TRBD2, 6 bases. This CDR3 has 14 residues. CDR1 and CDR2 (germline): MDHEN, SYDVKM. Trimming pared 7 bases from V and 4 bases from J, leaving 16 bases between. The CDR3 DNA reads TGTGCCAGCACCCAATTGAGGGGAGGAGAGACCCAGTACTTC. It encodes CASTQLRGGETQYF.

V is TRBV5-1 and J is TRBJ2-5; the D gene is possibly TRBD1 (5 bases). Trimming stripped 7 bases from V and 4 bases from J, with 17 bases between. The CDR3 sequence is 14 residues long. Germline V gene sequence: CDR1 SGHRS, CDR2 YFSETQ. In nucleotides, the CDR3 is TGCGCCAGCGCGAGTACAGGTTCTCTAGAGACCCAGTACTTC. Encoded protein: CASASTGSLETQYF.

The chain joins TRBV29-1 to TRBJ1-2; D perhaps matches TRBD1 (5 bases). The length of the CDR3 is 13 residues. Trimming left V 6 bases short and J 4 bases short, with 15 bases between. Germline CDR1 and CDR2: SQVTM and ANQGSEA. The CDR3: CSVTDKGPYGYTF. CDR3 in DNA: TGCAGCGTAACGGACAAGGGGCCCTATGGCTACACCTTC.

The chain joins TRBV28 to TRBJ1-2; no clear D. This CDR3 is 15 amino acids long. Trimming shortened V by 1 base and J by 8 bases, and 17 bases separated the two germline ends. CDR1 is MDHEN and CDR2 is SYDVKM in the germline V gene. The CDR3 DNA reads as TGTGCCAGCAGTTTATTATGGCAGGCGTCGGGAGGCTACACCTTC. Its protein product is CASSLLWQASGGYTF.

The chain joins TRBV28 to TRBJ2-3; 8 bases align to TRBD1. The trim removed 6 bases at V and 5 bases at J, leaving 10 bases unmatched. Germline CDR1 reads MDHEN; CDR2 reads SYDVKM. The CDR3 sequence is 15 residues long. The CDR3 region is CASSWTGKGVDTQYF. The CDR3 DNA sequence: TGTGCCAGCAGCTGGACAGGGAAAGGTGTAGATACGCAGTATTTT.

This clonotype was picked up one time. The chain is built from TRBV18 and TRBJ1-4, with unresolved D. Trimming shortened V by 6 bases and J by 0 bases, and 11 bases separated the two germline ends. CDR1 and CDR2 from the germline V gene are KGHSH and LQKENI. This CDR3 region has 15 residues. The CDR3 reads CASSLNSATNEKLFF. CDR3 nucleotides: TGTGCCAGCTCCCTCAACTCAGCAACTAATGAAAAACTGTTTTTT.

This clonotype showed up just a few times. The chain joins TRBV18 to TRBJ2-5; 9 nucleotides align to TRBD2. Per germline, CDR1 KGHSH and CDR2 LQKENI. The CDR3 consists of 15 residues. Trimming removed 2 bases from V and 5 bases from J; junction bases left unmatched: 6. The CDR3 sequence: CASSPAGGPRETQYF. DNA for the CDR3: TGTGCCAGCTCACCAGCGGGAGGGCCACGGGAGACCCAGTACTTC.

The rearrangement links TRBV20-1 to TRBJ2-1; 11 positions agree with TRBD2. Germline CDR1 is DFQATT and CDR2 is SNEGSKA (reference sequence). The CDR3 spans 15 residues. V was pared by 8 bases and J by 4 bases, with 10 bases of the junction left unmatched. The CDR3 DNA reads TGCAGTCCTGTCCCTAGCGGGAGGACGTACAATGAGCAGTTCTTC. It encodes CSPVPSGRTYNEQFF.

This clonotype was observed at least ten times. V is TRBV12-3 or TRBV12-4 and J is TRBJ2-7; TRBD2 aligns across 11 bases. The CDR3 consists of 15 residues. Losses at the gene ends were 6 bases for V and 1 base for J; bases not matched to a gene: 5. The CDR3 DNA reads TGTGCCAGCAGCCCCATAGCGGGAGGGTCCTACGAGCAGTACTTC. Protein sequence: CASSPIAGGSYEQYF.

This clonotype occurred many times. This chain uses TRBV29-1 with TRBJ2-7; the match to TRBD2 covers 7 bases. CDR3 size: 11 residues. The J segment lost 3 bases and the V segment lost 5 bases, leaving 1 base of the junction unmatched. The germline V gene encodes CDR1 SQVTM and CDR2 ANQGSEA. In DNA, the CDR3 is TGCAGCGTTTCGGGGGGCTACGAGCAGTACTTC. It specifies CSVSGGYEQYF.